The clone carrying this T cell receptor (beta chain) was seen a handful of times. The antigen is not known. Template material for amplifying TCR beta CDR3 regions consisted of RNA transcripts. Using the HTBI primer set, a first-round RT-PCR was run on the TCR CDR3. TCRdb re-derived calls from the multiplex PCR reads in MiXCR, one entry per CDR3 protein. The sample has approximately 410,000 distinct CDR3 sequences, roughly an eighth seen once. Per germline, CDR1 SGHNT and CDR2 YYREEE (reference sequence). Trimming left V 9 bases short and J 7 bases short, with 17 bases between. The length of the CDR3 is 13 residues. The data originate from a study of T cells in Graves' hyperthyroidism and ophthalmopathy. Study-wide findings and caveats: Ophthalmopathy could be told apart from stable hyperthyroidism with a 13 V-J model. Most thyroid clonotypes expanded above 0.001 appeared in blood too.

The sequence was obtained from a woman aged 18-35 years with Graves' hyperthyroidism. This chain connects TRBV5-4 to TRBJ2-1; D unresolved. Sequencing used blood. The CDR3 spells CATSPGNGNEQFF. The CDR3 nucleotides read TGTGCCACGAGTCCTGGGAATGGAAATGAGCAGTTCTTC.